This T cell receptor (beta chain) was profiled in a study of response to subunit inactivated influenza vaccine. Germline V CDR1 and CDR2: DFQATT, SNEGSKA (reference sequence). V lost 4 bases to trimming and J lost 0 bases; unmatched junction nucleotides: 6. This CDR3 region has 16 residues. Each CDR3 protein gets one entry after TCRdb re-called the RT-PCR reads with MiXCR. The profile covers some 600,000 distinct CDR3 sequences, with approximately 15% appearing a single time and less than 8.5% taken by the ten largest. The sequencing here drew on PBMCs from blood, taken roughly 2 weeks before vaccination. This rearrangement joins TRBV20-1 to TRBJ2-1; 10 nucleotides line up with TRBD2. The TCR was taken from a man between 45 and 60 years old who received an inactivated influenza vaccine. The CDR3 reads CSATGASGGSYNEQFF. The CDR3 nucleotides read TGCAGTGCTACAGGCGCTAGCGGGGGCTCCTACAATGAGCAGTTCTTC.